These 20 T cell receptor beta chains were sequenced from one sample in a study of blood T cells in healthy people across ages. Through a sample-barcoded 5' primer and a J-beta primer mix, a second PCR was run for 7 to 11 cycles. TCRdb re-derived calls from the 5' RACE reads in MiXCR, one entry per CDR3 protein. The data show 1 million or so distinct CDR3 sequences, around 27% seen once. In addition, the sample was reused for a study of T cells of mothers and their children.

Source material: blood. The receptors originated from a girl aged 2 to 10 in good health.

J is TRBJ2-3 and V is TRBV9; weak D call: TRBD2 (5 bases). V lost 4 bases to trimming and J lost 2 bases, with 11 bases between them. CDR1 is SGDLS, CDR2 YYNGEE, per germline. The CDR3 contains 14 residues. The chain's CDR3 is CASSIGVATDTQYF. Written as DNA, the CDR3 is TGTGCCAGCAGCATCGGGGTCGCCACAGATACGCAGTATTTT.

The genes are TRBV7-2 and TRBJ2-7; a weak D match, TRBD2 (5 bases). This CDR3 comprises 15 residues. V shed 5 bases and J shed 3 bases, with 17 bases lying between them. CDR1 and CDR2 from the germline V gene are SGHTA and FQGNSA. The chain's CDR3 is CASSPQAEAVYEQYF. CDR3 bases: TGTGCCAGCAGCCCTCAAGCGGAGGCCGTCTACGAGCAGTACTTC.

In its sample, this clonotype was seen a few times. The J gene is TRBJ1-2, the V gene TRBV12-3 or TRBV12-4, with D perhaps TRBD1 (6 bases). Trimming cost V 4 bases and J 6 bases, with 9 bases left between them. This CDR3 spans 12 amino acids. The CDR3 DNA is TGTGCCAGCAGTTCCAGGACAGATGGCTACACCTTC. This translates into CASSSRTDGYTF.

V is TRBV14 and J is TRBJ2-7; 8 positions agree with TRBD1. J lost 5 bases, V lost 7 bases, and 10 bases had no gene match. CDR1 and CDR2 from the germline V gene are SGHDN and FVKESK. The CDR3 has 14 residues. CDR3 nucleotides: TGTGCCAGCACCCGACAGGGGAACGTCAACGAGCAGTACTTC. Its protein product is CASTRQGNVNEQYF.

The CDR3 DNA sequence: TGTGCCAGCAGATCCGTGGACGTATCCTACGAGCAGTACTTC. Its protein is CASRSVDVSYEQYF. The rearrangement uses TRBV6-2 or TRBV6-3 and TRBJ2-7; D call uncertain. The CDR3 contains 14 residues. Between the trimmed V and J ends, which lost 6 bases and 1 base, there was a span of 13 bases. The germline gives CDR1 MNHEY, CDR2 SVGEGT.

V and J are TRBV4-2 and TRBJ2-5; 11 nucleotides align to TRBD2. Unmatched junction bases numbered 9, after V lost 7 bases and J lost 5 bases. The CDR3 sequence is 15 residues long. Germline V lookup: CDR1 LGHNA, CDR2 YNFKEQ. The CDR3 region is CASNVIAGGPETQYF. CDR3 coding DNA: TGTGCCAGCAACGTCATAGCGGGGGGGCCGGAGACCCAGTACTTC.

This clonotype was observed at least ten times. CDR3 in amino acids: CSASGSGANTGELFF. The CDR3 nucleotides are TGCAGTGCTAGTGGTAGCGGAGCGAACACCGGGGAGCTGTTTTTT. The chain links TRBV20-1 to TRBJ2-2; a weak D match, TRBD2 (6 bases). Trimming removed 3 bases from V and 0 bases from J, with 11 bases in between. The germline gives CDR1 DFQATT, CDR2 SNEGSKA (reference sequence). This CDR3 is 15 amino acids long.

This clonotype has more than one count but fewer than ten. The CDR3 DNA reads TGTGCCACCAGGGGGGGCTCCGAAGGGGCCGGGGAGCTGTTTTTT. Amino acids: CATRGGSEGAGELFF. This chain uses TRBV24-1 with TRBJ2-2; either TRBD1 or TRBD2 may supply D (6 bases each). Germline CDR1 and CDR2: KGHDR and SFDVKD. There are 15 residues in the CDR3. The V and J ends lost 7 bases and 6 bases respectively, with 17 bases between them.

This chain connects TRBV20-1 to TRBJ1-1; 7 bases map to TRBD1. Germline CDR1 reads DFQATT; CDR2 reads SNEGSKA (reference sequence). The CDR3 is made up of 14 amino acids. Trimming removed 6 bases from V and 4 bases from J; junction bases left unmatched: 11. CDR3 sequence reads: CSAAAGTAVTEAFF. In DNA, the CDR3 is TGCAGTGCAGCAGCCGGGACAGCTGTCACTGAAGCTTTCTTT.

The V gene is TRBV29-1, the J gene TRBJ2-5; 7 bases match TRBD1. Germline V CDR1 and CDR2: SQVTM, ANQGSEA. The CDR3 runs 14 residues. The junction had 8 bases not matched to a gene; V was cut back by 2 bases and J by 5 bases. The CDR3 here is CSVEPWGQRETQYF. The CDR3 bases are TGCAGCGTTGAACCATGGGGACAGAGGGAGACCCAGTACTTC.

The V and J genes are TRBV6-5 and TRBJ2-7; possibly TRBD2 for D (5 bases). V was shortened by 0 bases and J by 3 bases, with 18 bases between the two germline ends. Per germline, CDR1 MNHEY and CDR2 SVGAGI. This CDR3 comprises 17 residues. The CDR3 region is CASSYSTSDLSLYEQYF. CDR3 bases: TGTGCCAGCAGTTACTCTACTTCGGACTTGTCACTCTACGAGCAGTACTTC.

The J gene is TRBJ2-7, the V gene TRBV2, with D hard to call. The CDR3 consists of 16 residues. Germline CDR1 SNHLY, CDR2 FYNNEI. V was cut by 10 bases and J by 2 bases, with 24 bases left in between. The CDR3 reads CATPLEGMESPYEQYF. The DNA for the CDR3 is TGTGCCACTCCCCTCGAAGGGATGGAGAGCCCCTACGAGCAGTACTTC.

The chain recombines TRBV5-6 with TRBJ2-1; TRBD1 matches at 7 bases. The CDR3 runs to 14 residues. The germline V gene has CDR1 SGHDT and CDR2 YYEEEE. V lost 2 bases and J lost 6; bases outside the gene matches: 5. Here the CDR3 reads CASSLERQGNEQFF. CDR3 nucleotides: TGTGCCAGCAGCTTAGAGAGACAGGGCAATGAGCAGTTCTTC.

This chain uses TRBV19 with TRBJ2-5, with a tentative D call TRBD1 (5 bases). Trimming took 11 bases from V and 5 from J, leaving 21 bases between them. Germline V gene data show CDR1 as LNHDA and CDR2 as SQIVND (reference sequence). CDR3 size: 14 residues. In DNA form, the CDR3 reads TGTGCCTCCTCAGAGGCAGGGAAGAGGGAGACCCAGTACTTC. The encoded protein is CASSEAGKRETQYF.

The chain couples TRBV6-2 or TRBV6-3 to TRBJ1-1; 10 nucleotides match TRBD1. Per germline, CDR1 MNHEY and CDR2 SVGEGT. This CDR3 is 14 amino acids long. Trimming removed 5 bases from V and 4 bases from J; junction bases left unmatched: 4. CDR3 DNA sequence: TGTGCCAGCAGTGACCGGACAGGGGGCACTGAAGCTTTCTTT. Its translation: CASSDRTGGTEAFF.

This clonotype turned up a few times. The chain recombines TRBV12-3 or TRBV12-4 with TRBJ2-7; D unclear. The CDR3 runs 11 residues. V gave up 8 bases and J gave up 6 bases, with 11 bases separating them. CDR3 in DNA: TGTGCCAGCGGGTACCCCGGCGAGCAGTACTTC. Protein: CASGYPGEQYF.

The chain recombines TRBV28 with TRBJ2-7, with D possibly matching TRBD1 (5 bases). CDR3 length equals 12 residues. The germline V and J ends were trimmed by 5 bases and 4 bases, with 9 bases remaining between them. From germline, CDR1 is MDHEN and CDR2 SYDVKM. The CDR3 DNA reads TGTGCCAGCAGTCAACAGGTTTACGAGCAGTACTTC. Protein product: CASSQQVYEQYF.

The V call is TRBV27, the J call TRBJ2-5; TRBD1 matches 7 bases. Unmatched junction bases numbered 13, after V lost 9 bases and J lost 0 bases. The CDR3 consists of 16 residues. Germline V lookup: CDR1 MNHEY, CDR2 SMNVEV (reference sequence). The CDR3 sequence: CARPTSQGTDQETQYF. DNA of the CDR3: TGTGCCAGGCCAACCTCCCAAGGGACAGACCAAGAGACCCAGTACTTC.

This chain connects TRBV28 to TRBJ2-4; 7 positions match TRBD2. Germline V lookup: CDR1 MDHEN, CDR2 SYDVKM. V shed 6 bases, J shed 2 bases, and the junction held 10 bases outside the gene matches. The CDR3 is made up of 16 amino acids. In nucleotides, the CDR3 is TGTGCCAGCAGGGCCCAAAGGGAGGGGACCAAAAACATTCAGTACTTC. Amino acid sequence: CASRAQREGTKNIQYF. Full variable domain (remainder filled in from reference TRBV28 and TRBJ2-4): DVKVTQSSRYLVKRTGEKVFLECVQDMDHENMFWYRQDPGLGLRLIYFSYDVKMKEKGDIPEGYSVSREKKERFSLILESASTNQTSMYLCASRAQREGTKNIQYFGAGTRLSVL.

CDR3 in DNA: TGTGCCAGCAGGAGCGGGACTTACAGCTCCTACAATGAGCAGTTCTTC. This sequence encodes CASRSGTYSSYNEQFF. The chain uses TRBV9 and TRBJ2-1, with 7 bases lining up with TRBD2. CDR3 length equals 16 residues. CDR1 and CDR2 from the germline V gene are SGDLS and YYNGEE. V was pared by 5 bases and J by 0 bases, with 8 bases of the junction left unmatched.